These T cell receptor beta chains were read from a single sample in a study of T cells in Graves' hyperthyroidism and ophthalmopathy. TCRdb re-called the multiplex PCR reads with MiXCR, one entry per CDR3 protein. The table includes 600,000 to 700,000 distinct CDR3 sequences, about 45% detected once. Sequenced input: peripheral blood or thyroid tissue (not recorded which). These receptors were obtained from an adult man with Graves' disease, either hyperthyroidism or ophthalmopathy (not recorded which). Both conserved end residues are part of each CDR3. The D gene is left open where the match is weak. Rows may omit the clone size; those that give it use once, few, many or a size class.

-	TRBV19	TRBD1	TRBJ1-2	TGTGCCAGTAGTATAGTCCCGGGACAGGGGGCGCCTGGCTACACCTTC	CASSIVPGQGAPGYTF
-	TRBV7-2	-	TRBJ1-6	TGTGCCAGCAGGGTACTCCGGGGAGGCAATTCACCCCTCCACTTT	CASRVLRGGNSPLHF
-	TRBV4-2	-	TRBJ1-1	TGTGCCAGCAGCCCACAGGGACAAGACACTGAAGCTTTCTTT	CASSPQGQDTEAFF
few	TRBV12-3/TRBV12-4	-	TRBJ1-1	TGTGCCAGCAGTTTTGGCGGGGGGCAAACAGCTTTCTTT	CASSFGGGQTAFF
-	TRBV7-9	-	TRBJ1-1	TGTGCCAGCAGCTTACCCAGCCGGGGCCTCAACACTGAAGCTTTCTTT	CASSLPSRGLNTEAFF
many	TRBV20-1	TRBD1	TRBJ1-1	TGCAGTGCTAGTAGGGACAGTCCATCTAACGAAGCTTTCTTT	CSASRDSPSNEAFF
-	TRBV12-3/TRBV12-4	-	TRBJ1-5	TGTGCCAGCAGTTTACAGCGAACCACGGAGCTCCAGCATTTT	CASSLQRTTELQHF
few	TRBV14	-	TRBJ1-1	TGTGCCAGCAGCCAAGGGAAAGGGGGTTGGACTGAAGCTTTCTTT	CASSQGKGGWTEAFF
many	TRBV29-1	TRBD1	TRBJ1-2	TGCAGCGCACAACGGACAGGGTTGGGCTACACCTTC	CSAQRTGLGYTF
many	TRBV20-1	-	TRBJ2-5	TGCAGTGCTAGCGAGACAGACCAAGAGACCCAGTACTTC	CSASETDQETQYF
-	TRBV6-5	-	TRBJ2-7	TGTGCCAGCAGGCGTGACTTGAGCTCCTACGAGCAGTACTTC	CASRRDLSSYEQYF
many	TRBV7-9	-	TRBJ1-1	TGTGCCAGCAGCTTAAGCATGAACACTGAAGCTTTCTTT	CASSLSMNTEAFF
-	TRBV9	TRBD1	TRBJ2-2	TGTGCCAGCAGCGTGACAGGGCGGAACACCGGGGAGCTGTTTTTT	CASSVTGRNTGELFF
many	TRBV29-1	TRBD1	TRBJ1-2	TGCAGCGTTGAAGATCCCGGACAGGGATATGGCTACACCTTC	CSVEDPGQGYGYTF
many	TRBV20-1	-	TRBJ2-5	TGCAGTGCTAGTGGCAGGGCGGAGACCCAGTACTTC	CSASGRAETQYF
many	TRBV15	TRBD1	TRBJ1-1	TGTGCCACCAGCGCTCGACAGGGAAGGACTGAAGCTTTCTTT	CATSARQGRTEAFF
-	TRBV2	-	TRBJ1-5	TGTGCCAGCAGTGGGATAGGGGGACAGCCCCAGCATTTT	CASSGIGGQPQHF
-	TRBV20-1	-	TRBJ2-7	TGCGGTGCTAGAGGGACCTACCAGGGCGAGCAGTACTTC	CGARGTYQGEQYF
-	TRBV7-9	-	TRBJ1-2	TGTGCCAGCAGCGAATATAGCGGGGACACCGGCTATGGCTACACCTTC	CASSEYSGDTGYGYTF
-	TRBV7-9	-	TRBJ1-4	TGTGCCAGCAGACCACCCGGGAGGGATGAAAAACTGTTTTTT	CASRPPGRDEKLFF
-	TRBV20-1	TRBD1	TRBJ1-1	TGCAGTGCTAGGGAAGACAGGGTTGCTGAAGCTTTCTTT	CSAREDRVAEAFF
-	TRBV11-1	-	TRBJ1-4	TGTGCCAGCAGCTTAGCTTTGTCGGCAGCCGGCCCAGAAAAACTGTTTTTT	CASSLALSAAGPEKLFF
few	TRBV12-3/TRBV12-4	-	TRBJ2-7	TGTGCCAGCAGTTACTCGGAAGGGACACCCTCCTACGAGCAGTACTTC	CASSYSEGTPSYEQYF
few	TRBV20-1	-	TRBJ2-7	TGCAGTGCTAGAGGGGGTCTCGGGGGCAGGATTTACGAGCAGTACTTC	CSARGGLGGRIYEQYF
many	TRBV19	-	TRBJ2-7	TGTGCCAGCGCCACAGGCCATACCTACGAGCAGTACTTC	CASATGHTYEQYF
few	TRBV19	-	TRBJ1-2	TGTGCCAGTAGTATAGGTTGGGGAATCTGGGACTATGGCTACACCTTC	CASSIGWGIWDYGYTF
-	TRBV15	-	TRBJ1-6	TGTGCCACCAGCAGAGGCTGGGGGGATTCACCCCTCCACTTT	CATSRGWGDSPLHF
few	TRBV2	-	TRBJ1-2	TGTGCCAGCAGTTACGGGGCGGGTAACTATGGCTACACCTTC	CASSYGAGNYGYTF
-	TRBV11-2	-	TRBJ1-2	TGTGCCAGCAACAGACAGAATAACTATGGCTACACCTTC	CASNRQNNYGYTF
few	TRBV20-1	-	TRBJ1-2	TGCAGTGCTAGGGCGGGGTTAAACTATGGCTACACCTTC	CSARAGLNYGYTF
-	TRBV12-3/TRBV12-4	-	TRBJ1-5	TGTGCCATCAGTGAGTCCGGGACGGAGTCGAATCAGCCCCAGCATTTT	CAISESGTESNQPQHF
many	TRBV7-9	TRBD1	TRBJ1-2	TGTGCCAGCAGCTTAGGGGACAGACCTAACTATGGCTACACCTTC	CASSLGDRPNYGYTF
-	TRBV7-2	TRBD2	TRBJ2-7	TGTGCCAGCAGCTTAGAGGGTCCTAGCGGTTCCTACGAGCAGTACTTC	CASSLEGPSGSYEQYF
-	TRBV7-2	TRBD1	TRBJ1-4	TGTGCCAGTAGCCCAGGGGGCATTAGTGAAAAACTGTTTTTT	CASSPGGISEKLFF
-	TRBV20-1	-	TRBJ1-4	TGCAGTGCTAGAACAGATTATGCAACTAATGAAAAACTGTTTTTT	CSARTDYATNEKLFF
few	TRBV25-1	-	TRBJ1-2	TGTGCCAGCAGTTTCCGGGGCTATGGCTACACCTTC	CASSFRGYGYTF
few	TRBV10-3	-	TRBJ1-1	TGTGCCATCAGTGACGACAGAGGGGACTTTCCAATGAACACTGAAGCTTTCTTT	CAISDDRGDFPMNTEAFF
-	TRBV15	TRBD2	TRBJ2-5	TGTGCCACCAGCAGCGAACTAGCGGGAGGGCCTGTAGAGACCCAGTACTTC	CATSSELAGGPVETQYF